Reported below is one T cell receptor beta chain. Antigen unknown. As for the donors, each was a healthy bone marrow donor. This sample was included in a study of cytomegalovirus exposure and HLA in healthy donors. Study-wide results and caveats: Many donors carried some public TCRs, although rarity characterized most TCR sequences.

Primers included in the PCR were 60 Vbeta and 13 Jbeta primers. The table came from immunoSEQ multiplex PCR; TCRdb's copy has only in-frame clones and leaves some out. This repertoire includes roughly 58,000 clones. The CDR3 length is 14 residues. Between the trimmed V and J ends, which lost 5 bases and 1 base, there was a span of 8 bases. Germline-derived CDR1 and CDR2 are MNHEY and SVGAGI. V is TRBV6-5 and J is TRBJ2-2, with a tentative D call TRBD2 (6 bases). The TCR was taken from a woman aged 45-65 years in good health and CMV-seropositive. Sequencing used PBMCs. In nucleotides, the CDR3 is TGTGCCAGCAGTACGGGACTGAACACCGGGGAGCTGTTTTTT. The encoded protein is CASSTGLNTGELFF.